Listed below are T cell receptor beta chains from one sample, sequenced in a study of Graves' ophthalmopathy and Graves' hyperthyroidism. TCRdb recomputed calls from the multiplex PCR reads with MiXCR, one row per CDR3 protein. The sample carries over a million distinct CDR3 sequences, 35% to 45% recorded once. Source material: peripheral blood or thyroid tissue (not recorded which). Receptors originate from an adult man with Graves' hyperthyroidism. Each CDR3 is given with its conserved first and last residue.

V gene	J gene	CDR3 protein
TRBV20-1	TRBJ2-7	CSASEYRQTYEQYF
TRBV10-3	TRBJ1-5	CAISTQGSFQPQHF
TRBV2	TRBJ1-5	CASSGESNQPQHF
TRBV7-6	TRBJ1-2	CASRSGTGSGYTF
TRBV2	TRBJ1-6	CASSEWASPNSPLHF
TRBV19	TRBJ2-7	CASREAPGLSYEQYF
TRBV30	TRBJ1-5	CAWSKAEAQPQHF
TRBV20-1	TRBJ2-5	CSASSGGAETQYF
TRBV10-3	TRBJ1-2	CAISEPSSMGYTF
TRBV10-3	TRBJ2-7	CASSTPFHSQSPYEQYF
TRBV19	TRBJ1-6	CASSATGTANSPLHF
TRBV4-1	TRBJ1-2	CASSQPGGGYGYTF
TRBV7-2	TRBJ2-5	CASNNGGGHGKWTQYF
TRBV15	TRBJ1-2	CATSYKGGEDTDGYTF
TRBV5-8	TRBJ2-7	CASSWRTGYEQYF
TRBV24-1	TRBJ2-2	CATSDGNRGSRGGELFF
TRBV2	TRBJ2-3	CASSTEEAGGPSADTQYF
TRBV6-5	TRBJ1-5	CASRSGDRPAHF
TRBV7-8	TRBJ1-2	CASSLREGTGPSRGTF
TRBV19	TRBJ2-7	CASSIGGDGSYEQYF
TRBV10-2	TRBJ1-1	CATTIGANTEAFF
TRBV7-9	TRBJ1-1	CAWNSGQGNTEAFF
TRBV11-2	TRBJ2-5	CASSLSSGSSETQYF
TRBV4-3	TRBJ1-1	CASSPRGQPNTEAFF
TRBV25-1	TRBJ1-1	CASTGEQGGPEAFF
TRBV19	TRBJ2-6	CASIQGVAGANVLTF
TRBV14	TRBJ1-2	CASSHFDRGVGYTF
TRBV29-1	.	CSVTRQGAEQFF
TRBV27	TRBJ1-5	CASRLRGGHQPQHF
TRBV29-1	TRBJ2-5	CSAAGSVETQYF
TRBV2	TRBJ1-5	CASSGLRAGGQGAGQPQHF
TRBV9	TRBJ2-2	CASSQMGGGLRAGELFF
TRBV29-1	TRBJ2-2	CSVEGGGANTGELFF
TRBV9	TRBJ2-3	CASSVELRDTQYF
TRBV12-3/TRBV12-4	TRBJ1-1	CASSPGQGSFYTEAFF
TRBV5-1	TRBJ2-7	CASSSLNDNEQYF
TRBV3-1	TRBJ2-7	CASSLRTGKASKQYF
TRBV29-1	TRBJ1-2	CSVAGQGGGYTF
TRBV25-1	TRBJ2-7	CTTPDSYEQYF
TRBV20-1	TRBJ2-7	CSARDRRGGYEQYF
TRBV10-1	TRBJ2-5	CASSSRVMETQYF
TRBV9	TRBJ2-2	CASSAPTGAGELFF
TRBV7-9	TRBJ2-7	CASSQGPGVSYEQYF
TRBV15	TRBJ2-6	CATSTIANTGANVLTF
TRBV20-1	TRBJ2-2	CSAPGTSGRADGELFF
TRBV5-1	TRBJ2-6	CASRPTGVNTEAF
TRBV2	TRBJ2-2	CASSPGLLATGELFF
TRBV5-8	TRBJ2-5	CASSNKRDNQETQYF
TRBV7-2	TRBJ2-7	CASSLDRGTSSYF
TRBV19	TRBJ2-2	CASSIRGSPAGELFF
TRBV29-1	TRBJ2-5	CSAGLAAETQYF
TRBV7-8	TRBJ1-5	CASSSRPRGKQETQHF
TRBV6-5	TRBJ2-6	CASRGSGSGPGANVLTF
TRBV7-9	TRBJ1-1	CASSLRQAENTEAFF
TRBV29-1	TRBJ2-7	CSATTGSYEQYF
TRBV15	TRBJ2-5	CATRNRARETQYF
TRBV7-2	TRBJ2-5	CASTFGGRQETQYF